The TCR beta chain described here comes from a study of blood T cell repertoires in COVID-19. The sample holds one count of this clone. As processed by the authors: Counts of nucleated cells, estimated from reference gene primer amplification, were obtained. The protocol was immunoSEQ multiplex PCR, while the TCRdb copy is restricted to in-frame clones and leaves out a portion. V and J calls and clone size are given by that table; D and trimming were obtained from the DNA. The data contain just over 650,000 clones, 90% of them singletons. The ends were cut back, 3 bases at V and 11 bases at J, with 17 bases in the middle. This CDR3 comprises 14 residues. Germline V CDR1 and CDR2: SGHDT, YYEEEE.

The receptor was isolated from a young woman with acute or convalescent COVID-19. The rearrangement joins TRBV5-6 to TRBJ1-4; D possibly corresponds to TRBD1 (5 bases). What was sequenced was peripheral blood. CDR3 nucleotides: TGTGCCAGCAGCTCCCGGGAGGGGAGGACCAAACTGTTTTTT. Translating it yields CASSSREGRTKLFF.